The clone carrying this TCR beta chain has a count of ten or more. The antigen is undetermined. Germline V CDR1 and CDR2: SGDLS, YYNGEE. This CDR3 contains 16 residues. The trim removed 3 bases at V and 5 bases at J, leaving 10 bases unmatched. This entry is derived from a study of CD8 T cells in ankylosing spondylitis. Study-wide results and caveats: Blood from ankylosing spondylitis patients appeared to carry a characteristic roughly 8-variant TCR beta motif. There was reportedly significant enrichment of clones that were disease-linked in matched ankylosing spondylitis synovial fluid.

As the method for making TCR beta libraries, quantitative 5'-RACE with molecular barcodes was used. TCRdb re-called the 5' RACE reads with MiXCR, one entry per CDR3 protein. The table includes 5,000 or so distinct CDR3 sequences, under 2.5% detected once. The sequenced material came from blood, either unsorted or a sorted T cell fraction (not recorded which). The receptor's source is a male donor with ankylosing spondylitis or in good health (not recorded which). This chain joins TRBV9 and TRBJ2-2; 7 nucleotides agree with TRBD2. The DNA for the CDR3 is TGTGCCAGCAGCGGTTTGGGGGAGGGTCTGACCGGGGAGCTGTTTTTT. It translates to CASSGLGEGLTGELFF.